This TCR beta chain appears in the sequencing data of a study of control samples from healthy donors and cancer patients. This clone was observed a few times. The CDR3 extends over 14 amino acids. J lost 5 bases, V lost 3 bases, and 7 bases had no gene match. Germline V CDR1 and CDR2: GTSNPN, SVGIG (reference sequence). Clones were read by immunoSEQ multiplex PCR, and TCRdb kept only the in-frame ones, dropping some. This sample carries some 130,000 clones, around 88% of them seen once, and the ten largest clones take roughly 3.2%. The specimen sequenced was blood. This chain joins TRBV30 and TRBJ2-3, with 8 bases identical to TRBD2. The source of this sequence is a middle-aged man in good health. The CDR3 spells CAWSLRGGRDTQYF. CDR3 DNA sequence: TGTGCCTGGAGCCTTCGGGGGGGCCGAGATACGCAGTATTTT.